This TCR beta chain appears in the sequencing data of a study of shared clonotypes between healthy human individuals. As regards this clone: Its specificity is not known.

Naive CD8 cells comprised CD45RO-negative, CCR7-positively selected cells, excluding terminally differentiated effector memory CD45RA+ cells. Study observations and caveats: Among donors, the sharing of clonotypes was expected to be influenced by sequencing depth. Sorted-subset sequencing, rarefaction showed, was incomplete despite large depth. Of the naive CD4 clonotypes, around 5% were shared across a few donors.

Germline V gene data show CDR1 as SGDLS and CDR2 as YYNGEE. There are 19 residues in the CDR3. V dropped 0 bases and J dropped 0; count of bases not matched to a gene: 10. The DNA input per sorted-subset replicate PCR was roughly 180 ng, corresponding to 32,000 or so T cell genomes. Method: immunoSEQ multiplex PCR; TCRdb's copy keeps in-frame clones and lacks some. The sample includes about 2 million clones, 85% to 95% of them seen just once. The receptor comes from a man in his late teens or twenties in good health. Specimen: naive CD8+ T cells sorted from blood. The chain joins TRBV9 to TRBJ2-3, with 10 positions matching TRBD2. The CDR3 nucleotides read TGTGCCAGCAGCGTAGTGAGTGGGCTAGCGGGGGCCAGCACAGATACGCAGTATTTT. This sequence encodes CASSVVSGLAGASTDTQYF.